This T cell receptor beta chain emerged from a study of T cells in Graves' hyperthyroidism and ophthalmopathy. The CDR3 length is 14 residues. Germline values: CDR1 MNHEY, CDR2 SVGAGI. V shed 5 bases and J 3 bases; nucleotides not matched to a gene: 4. Amplified regions were TCR beta CDR3 sequences from RNA transcripts. The TCR CDR3 first-round RT-PCR relied on the HTBI primer set. TCRdb re-derived calls from the multiplex PCR reads in MiXCR, one entry per CDR3 protein. This sample has under 400,000 distinct CDR3 sequences, with 15% to 20% found just once. This clonotype was observed many times. The sequenced sample was blood. The TCR comes from a woman between 35 and 50 years old with Graves' ophthalmopathy. J is TRBJ1-3 and V is TRBV6-5; TRBD1 matches at 7 bases. Here the CDR3 reads CASSRQGRGNTIYF. The CDR3 DNA is TGTGCCAGCAGTAGACAGGGACGTGGAAACACCATATATTTT.